The 28 T cell receptor beta chains below were found in one sample sequenced in a study of T cell responses to AZD1222 COVID-19 vaccine. Sequenced by immunoSEQ multiplex PCR; TCRdb stores in-frame clones only, minus some. The sample yields about 120,000 clones, around 88% seen once. Sequenced material: peripheral blood, taken on day 0 of AZD1222 vaccination. These TCRs come from an adult in good health.

This chain connects TRBV5-5 to TRBJ1-5; 11 nucleotides line up with TRBD1. The CDR3 runs 16 residues. The J segment lost 1 base and the V segment lost 4 bases, leaving 4 bases of the junction unmatched. Per germline, CDR1 SGHKS and CDR2 YYEKEE (reference sequence). The CDR3 sequence: CASSTGQGASNQPQHF. The CDR3 DNA reads TGTGCCAGCAGCACCGGACAGGGGGCGAGCAATCAGCCCCAGCATTTT.

The chain has TRBV9 and TRBJ2-5; 10 positions agree with TRBD2. V was pared by 2 bases and J by 2 bases, with 0 bases of the junction left unmatched. Germline CDR1 SGDLS, CDR2 YYNGEE. There are 14 residues in the CDR3. Here the CDR3 reads CASSVSGGQETQYF. The CDR3 bases are TGTGCCAGCAGCGTTAGCGGGGGGCAAGAGACCCAGTACTTC.

The V gene is TRBV27, the J gene TRBJ2-7; the D gene is possibly TRBD2 (6 bases). Germline CDR1 and CDR2: MNHEY and SMNVEV (reference sequence). V gave up 3 bases and J gave up 3 bases, with 12 bases separating them. The CDR3 covers 14 residues. CDR3 nucleotide sequence: TGTGCCAGCAGTTTGGGGGGATCTAGCTACGAGCAGTACTTC. It translates to CASSLGGSSYEQYF.

This clone came up a few times. The rearrangement uses TRBV7-3 and TRBJ2-7; TRBD1 matches at 9 bases. The junction had 4 bases not matched to a gene; V was cut back by 2 bases and J by 5 bases. The CDR3 contains 14 residues. Germline V gene lookup returns CDR1 SGHTA and CDR2 FQGTGA. As DNA, the CDR3 is TGTGCCAGCAGCTTAGGGACAGGGACGAACGAGCAGTACTTC. Its protein product is CASSLGTGTNEQYF.

V gene TRBV6-5 combines with J gene TRBJ2-5; a possible D gene is TRBD1 (5 bases). Trimming took 6 bases from V and 4 from J, leaving 12 bases between them. Germline V gives CDR1 MNHEY, CDR2 SVGAGI. CDR3 size: 13 residues. CDR3 DNA: TGTGCCAGCAGAACACAGGTTCGAGAGACCCAGTACTTC. Translated, it gives CASRTQVRETQYF.

The table lists this clone with a few counts. This chain's CDR3 is CASSQGLAGTYEQYF. CDR3 nucleotides: TGCGCCAGCAGCCAAGGACTAGCGGGTACCTACGAGCAGTACTTC. The V gene is TRBV4-1, the J gene TRBJ2-7, with 10 positions matching TRBD2. Trimming at V came to 1 base and at J to 2 bases, leaving 2 bases not matched to a gene. The CDR3 has 15 amino acids. Germline lookup yields CDR1 MGHRA and CDR2 YSYEKL.

The gene calls are TRBV6-5 and TRBJ1-2, with TRBD1 as a possible D gene (5 bases). V lost 5 bases and J lost 2, with 9 bases in between. Looked up from germline, CDR1 is MNHEY and CDR2 is SVGAGI. The CDR3 extends over 13 amino acids. The DNA of the CDR3 is TGTGCCAGCAGTCTTTCAGGGAACTATGGCTACACCTTC. Encoded protein: CASSLSGNYGYTF.

V is TRBV5-1 and J is TRBJ2-1, with D possibly TRBD1 on 5 matching bases. The CDR3 runs to 13 residues. Trimming took off 1 base at V and 8 bases at J, with 10 bases between the two ends. The germline V gene encodes CDR1 SGHRS and CDR2 YFSETQ. The CDR3 sequence is CASSLRQLDEQFF. For the CDR3, the DNA is TGCGCCAGCAGCTTGCGACAGTTGGATGAGCAGTTCTTC.

This chain joins TRBV3-1 (or the pseudogene TRBV3-2) and TRBJ2-3; possible D gene TRBD1, 5 bases. Germline V lookup: CDR1 LGHDT, CDR2 YNNKEL (reference sequence). This CDR3 has 13 amino acids. The ends were cut back, 4 bases at V and 7 bases at J, with 12 bases in the middle. This chain's CDR3 is CASSLLAGNTQYF. The CDR3, as DNA: TGTGCCAGCAGCCTCCTGGCAGGGAATACGCAGTATTTT.

J is TRBJ1-1 and V is TRBV19, with TRBD1 as a possible D gene (6 bases). Germline CDR1 and CDR2: LNHDA and SQIVND (reference sequence). Trimming shortened V by 6 bases and J by 1 base, and 9 bases separated the two germline ends. The CDR3 contains 13 residues. The CDR3 DNA sequence: TGTGCCAGTAGCCGAGGGGGGAACACTGAAGCTTTCTTT. This sequence encodes CASSRGGNTEAFF. Full variable domain (outside the CDR3, taken from reference TRBV19 and TRBJ1-1): DGGITQSPKYLFRKEGQNVTLSCEQNLNHDAMYWYRQDPGQGLRLIYYSQIVNDFQKGDIAEGYSVSREKKESFPLTVTSAQKNPTAFYLCASSRGGNTEAFFGQGTRLTVV.

The rearrangement links TRBV5-6 to TRBJ1-2, with a tentative D call TRBD1 (6 bases). Trimming removed 4 bases from V and 4 bases from J, with 14 bases in between. The CDR3 extends over 14 amino acids. Germline lookup yields CDR1 SGHDT and CDR2 YYEEEE. The CDR3 nucleotides read TGTGCCAGCAGCAGCAGGGGCCGGAGCTATGGCTACACCTTC. Residues: CASSSRGRSYGYTF. Full variable domain (remainder filled in from reference TRBV5-6 and TRBJ1-2): DAGVTQSPTHLIKTRGQQVTLRCSPKSGHDTVSWYQQALGQGPQFIFQYYEEEERQRGNFPDRFSGHQFPNYSSELNVNALLLGDSALYLCASSSRGRSYGYTFGSGTRLTVV.

The chain has TRBV18 and TRBJ1-6; unclear D gene. Trimming removed 1 base at V and 0 bases at J, with 13 bases between. The germline V gene encodes CDR1 KGHSH and CDR2 LQKENI. There are 18 residues in the CDR3. The CDR3 loop reads CASSPRTEESSYNSPLHF. The CDR3 DNA sequence: TGTGCCAGCTCACCACGCACGGAGGAGAGCTCCTATAATTCACCCCTCCACTTT.

The chain joins TRBV19 to TRBJ2-5, with TRBD2 matching 13 bases. Looked up from germline, CDR1 is LNHDA and CDR2 is SQIVND (reference sequence). The J segment lost 0 bases and the V segment lost 6 bases, leaving 10 bases of the junction unmatched. This CDR3 region has 18 residues. CDR3 region: CASSRGLAGSLYQETQYF. In nucleotides, the CDR3 is TGTGCCAGTAGCAGGGGACTAGCGGGGAGCCTTTACCAAGAGACCCAGTACTTC.

This sequence joins TRBV28 and TRBJ1-5; D gene ambiguous. The CDR3 loop spans 14 amino acids. Germline CDR1 is MDHEN and CDR2 is SYDVKM. V lost 7 bases and J 4 bases, leaving 14 bases between the germline ends. Here the CDR3 DNA reads TGTGCCAGCACCCCTATTTTGGGGAATCAGCCCCAGCATTTT. Its translation is CASTPILGNQPQHF.

The chain uses TRBV29-1 and TRBJ2-3; D remains unclear. This CDR3 is built from 12 residues. From germline, CDR1 is SQVTM and CDR2 ANQGSEA. Trimming removed 6 bases from V and 2 bases from J, with 9 bases in between. CDR3 coding DNA: TGCAGCGTGGCCCAGTACACAGATACGCAGTATTTT. This sequence encodes CSVAQYTDTQYF.

The CDR3 sequence is CASKGEGNQPQHF. CDR3 sequence (DNA): TGTGCCAGCAAAGGGGAAGGGAATCAGCCCCAGCATTTT. The chain joins TRBV7-9 to TRBJ1-5, with D possibly matching TRBD1 (5 bases). The CDR3 contains 13 residues. CDR1 and CDR2 (germline): SEHNR, FQNEAQ (reference sequence). Trimming stripped 7 bases from V and 4 bases from J, with 11 bases between.

This clone has a single count. The chain carries TRBV24-1 and TRBJ1-2; D is uncertain. The CDR3 runs to 14 residues. Germline V gene lookup returns CDR1 KGHDR and CDR2 SFDVKD. V was shortened by 6 bases and J by 3 bases, with 13 bases between the two germline ends. For the CDR3, the DNA is TGTGCCACCAGTCCAGGCCAGTGGCACTATGGCTACACCTTC. Translated: CATSPGQWHYGYTF.

The genes are TRBV7-2 and TRBJ1-5; D is ambiguous. This CDR3 has 12 residues. The V end was cut by 5 bases, the J end by 4 bases, with 6 bases between. Germline V lookup: CDR1 SGHTA, CDR2 FQGNSA. The CDR3 DNA is TGTGCCAGCAGCCGTCCTAATCAGCCCCAGCATTTT. Residues: CASSRPNQPQHF.

This sequence joins TRBV29-1 and TRBJ1-4; maybe TRBD1 (6 bases). Trimming took 7 bases from V and 7 from J, leaving 19 bases between them. Germline assignment: CDR1 SQVTM and CDR2 ANQGSEA. CDR3 size: 14 residues. The CDR3 region has the DNA TGCAGCGCCCGTCGACAGGATGGAGGTGAAAAACTGTTTTTT. This translates into CSARRQDGGEKLFF.

This chain joins TRBV7-2 and TRBJ1-5; D may be TRBD1 (6 bases). V lost 6 bases and J lost 4, with 10 bases in between. Germline CDR1 SGHTA, CDR2 FQGNSA. The CDR3 covers 13 residues. The CDR3 here is CASSQQGNQPQHF. As DNA, the CDR3 is TGTGCCAGCAGTCAACAGGGTAATCAGCCCCAGCATTTT.

The chain couples TRBV7-2 to TRBJ1-2; D not resolved. The CDR3 runs to 14 residues. Looked up from germline, CDR1 is SGHTA and CDR2 is FQGNSA. The V end was cut by 6 bases, the J end by 4 bases, with 15 bases between. The CDR3 DNA sequence: TGTGCCAGCAGATATAAGAGTAGTGGCTATGGCTACACCTTC. Translation gives CASRYKSSGYGYTF.

This clone was seen only once. Written as DNA, the CDR3 is TGTGCCAGCAGCCCAATCGGACAGGGGGCTCGACTTACTGAAGCTTTCTTT. Translating gives CASSPIGQGARLTEAFF. The chain links TRBV11-2 to TRBJ1-1, with 11 bases identical to TRBD1. V was clipped by 5 bases and J by 5 bases; unmatched bases: 13. CDR1 is SGHAT and CDR2 is FQNNGV in the germline V gene. The CDR3 is 17 residues long.

The CDR3 region has the DNA TGTGCCAGCAGCCCTCCCGCGGGGGCGGTCACTGAAGCTTTCTTT. Its protein is CASSPPAGAVTEAFF. This sequence joins TRBV11-3 and TRBJ1-1, with a weak D call TRBD1 (6 bases). In germline, CDR1 is SGHNT, CDR2 YENEEA. The CDR3 has 15 residues. Trimming removed 5 bases at V and 4 bases at J, with 17 bases between.

The V gene is TRBV28, the J gene TRBJ1-6, with a possible D match to TRBD1 (5 bases). This CDR3 is built from 17 residues. With 3 bases removed from V and 3 bases from J, the gap between germline ends came to 15 bases. CDR1 MDHEN and CDR2 SYDVKM come from the germline V gene. For the CDR3, the DNA is TGTGCCAGCAGTTTGCGGGGGGTAGGGTTCTATAATTCACCCCTCCACTTT. This codes for CASSLRGVGFYNSPLHF. Filled out from reference TRBV28 and TRBJ1-6, the complete variable domain reads DVKVTQSSRYLVKRTGEKVFLECVQDMDHENMFWYRQDPGLGLRLIYFSYDVKMKEKGDIPEGYSVSREKKERFSLILESASTNQTSMYLCASSLRGVGFYNSPLHFGNGTRLTVT.

This chain links TRBV10-2 with TRBJ1-1, with 11 positions matching TRBD1. This CDR3 has 15 amino acids. In germline, CDR1 is WSHSY, CDR2 SAAADI. V shed 6 bases, J shed 0 bases, and the junction held 3 bases outside the gene matches. The CDR3 sequence: CASRPGQGVNTEAFF. As DNA, the CDR3 is TGCGCCAGCAGGCCGGGACAGGGGGTGAACACTGAAGCTTTCTTT.

The genes are TRBV7-2 and TRBJ1-2; 7 bases are a match to TRBD1. Germline loops: CDR1 SGHTA, CDR2 FQGNSA. Unmatched junction bases numbered 8, after V lost 1 base and J lost 6 bases. CDR3 length equals 15 residues. CDR3 protein: CASSLVGRGYDGYTF. The CDR3 bases are TGTGCCAGCAGCTTAGTGGGCAGGGGGTATGATGGCTACACCTTC.

This chain uses TRBV28 with TRBJ1-6; no clear D gene. Trimming removed 2 bases from V and 14 bases from J, with 16 bases in between. Germline CDR1 MDHEN, CDR2 SYDVKM. This CDR3 spans 14 amino acids. CDR3 protein: CASSLTRPDISLHF. The DNA for the CDR3 is TGTGCCAGCAGTTTAACTAGGCCCGACATTTCCCTCCACTTT.

About this clone itself: Different DNA sequences within this sample yield the same CDR3. This chain joins TRBV15 and TRBJ1-5; D call uncertain. The germline gives CDR1 LNHNV, CDR2 YYDKDF (reference sequence). V lost 0 bases, J lost 2 bases, and 2 bases lay in between. The CDR3 totals 13 residues. Here the CDR3 DNA reads TGTGCCACCAGCAGAGACCGCAATCAGCCCCAGCATTTT. Encoded protein: CATSRDRNQPQHF.